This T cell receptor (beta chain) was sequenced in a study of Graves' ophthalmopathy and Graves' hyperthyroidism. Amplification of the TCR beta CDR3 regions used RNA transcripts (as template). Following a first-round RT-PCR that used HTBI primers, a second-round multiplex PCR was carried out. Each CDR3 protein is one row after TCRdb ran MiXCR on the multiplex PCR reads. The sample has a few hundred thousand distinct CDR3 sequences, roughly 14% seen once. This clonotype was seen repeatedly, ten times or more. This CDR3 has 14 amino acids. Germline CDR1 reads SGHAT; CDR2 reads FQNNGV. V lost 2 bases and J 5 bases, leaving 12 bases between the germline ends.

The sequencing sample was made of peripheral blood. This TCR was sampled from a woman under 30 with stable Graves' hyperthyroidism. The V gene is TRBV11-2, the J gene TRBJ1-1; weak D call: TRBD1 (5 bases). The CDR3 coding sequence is TGTGCCAGCAGCTTATGGGGGGGGAGGACTGAAGCTTTCTTT. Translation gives CASSLWGGRTEAFF.